These 14 T cell receptor beta chains share one sample of origin, sequenced in a study of neurological immune-mediated disorders. TCRdb itself ran the 5' RACE reads through MiXCR, one entry per CDR3 protein. The table includes 70,000 to 90,000 distinct CDR3 sequences, approximately 5% detected once. The sample consisted of PBMCs. Every receptor here comes from a woman under 40 with multiple sclerosis.

This clonotype was observed at least ten times. The CDR3 DNA reads TGCGCCAGCTCGTATACCGGCAGGAACACCGGGGAGCTGTTTTTT. This gives the protein CASSYTGRNTGELFF. V usage is TRBV5-1 and J usage is TRBJ2-2; D call uncertain. V was clipped by 7 bases and J by 1 base, with 14 bases between them. Germline-derived CDR1 and CDR2 are SGHRS and YFSETQ. The CDR3 runs to 15 residues.

This clonotype occurred a few times. The V gene is TRBV12-3 or TRBV12-4, the J gene TRBJ1-2, with D tentatively TRBD1 (5 bases). This CDR3 has 15 amino acids. Trimming left V 3 bases short and J 8 bases short, with 19 bases between. The CDR3 spells CASSFRQGLYQGYTF. The CDR3 DNA reads as TGTGCCAGCAGTTTTCGGCAGGGCCTTTACCAAGGCTACACCTTC.

In regard to this clonotype: This sequence may be a read error, since a much larger clone differs from it by one base. The gene calls are TRBV20-1 and TRBJ2-3; 7 bases are a match to TRBD1. Germline CDR1 reads DFQATT; CDR2 reads SNEGSKA (reference sequence). This CDR3 comprises 15 residues. CDR3 sequence reads: CGVISTGSSTDTQYF. The DNA for the CDR3 is TGCGGTGTTATTTCGACAGGGTCTAGCACAGATACGCAGTATTTT.

In this sample, this clonotype turned up many times. The chain links TRBV19 to TRBJ1-2; D may be TRBD1 (5 bases). The length of the CDR3 is 14 residues. CDR1 is LNHDA, CDR2 SQIVND, per germline (reference sequence). The V end lost 7 bases, the J end lost 3 bases, and 15 bases lay between the germline ends. CDR3 sequence (DNA): TGTGCCAGTACCACGCTTATAGGGGACTATGGCTACACCTTC. Protein sequence: CASTTLIGDYGYTF.

This clonotype showed up many times. This chain links TRBV7-3 with TRBJ2-2; weak D call: TRBD1 (6 bases). Per the germline V gene, CDR1 is SGHTA and CDR2 is FQGTGA. This CDR3 is built from 17 residues. Trimming left V 1 base short and J 4 bases short, with 16 bases between. CDR3 region: CASSLRSSGVVTGELFF. CDR3 in DNA: TGTGCCAGCAGCTTAAGGTCGTCAGGGGTAGTCACCGGGGAGCTGTTTTTT.

This clonotype has a count of ten or more. The chain carries TRBV21-1 and TRBJ2-7; TRBD1, the D gene given by the table, was not confirmed from the DNA. TRBV21-1 is a documented pseudogene. The CDR3 is 15 amino acids. In DNA form, the CDR3 reads TGTGCCAGCAGCGTACGGGACAGGGCATTTTACGAGCAGTACTTC. Protein product: CASSVRDRAFYEQYF.

On this clonotype: It may be a read error: a sequence one base away is much more abundant. This chain connects TRBV5-5 to TRBJ1-1, with 11 bases matching TRBD1. The CDR3 is 16 amino acids. Trimming cost V 0 bases and J 5 bases; bases outside gene matches: 6. Germline loops: CDR1 SGHKS, CDR2 YYEKEE (reference sequence). CDR3 coding DNA: TGTGCCAGCAGCTTGGACCCGGGACAGGGGGGAACTGAAGCTTTCTTT. Its translation: CASSLDPGQGGTEAFF.

The rearrangement links TRBV19 to TRBJ2-3; 8 positions match TRBD2. The CDR3 contains 17 residues. V shed 4 bases, J shed 6 bases, and the junction held 15 bases outside the gene matches. Germline V gene lookup returns CDR1 LNHDA and CDR2 SQIVND (reference sequence). The CDR3: CASSRNLAGSWFDTQYF. The CDR3 region has the DNA TGTGCCAGTAGTAGAAACCTAGCGGGTTCCTGGTTCGATACGCAGTATTTT.

This clonotype was counted many times. The chain couples TRBV20-1 to TRBJ2-1, with D perhaps TRBD1 or TRBD2 (6 bases each). The germline V gene has CDR1 DFQATT and CDR2 SNEGSKA (reference sequence). The CDR3 contains 16 residues. V lost 6 bases, J lost 1 base, and 19 bases lay in between. In nucleotides, the CDR3 is TGCAGTGCCTTCACTCCAGGGGAGGTGTCCTACAATGAGCAGTTCTTC. Translated, it gives CSAFTPGEVSYNEQFF.

This clonotype came up many times. This sequence joins TRBV7-9 and TRBJ2-3; no firm D call. There are 11 residues in the CDR3. V was shortened by 3 bases and J by 6 bases, with 4 bases between the two germline ends. CDR1 SEHNR and CDR2 FQNEAQ come from the germline V gene (reference sequence). The CDR3 DNA follows: TGTGCCAGCAGCTTTGGGGATACGCAGTATTTT. It codes for CASSFGDTQYF.

This clonotype was counted ten times or more. The chain has TRBV20-1 and TRBJ2-5; tentatively, D is TRBD2 (5 bases). CDR3 length: 14 residues. The germline V gene has CDR1 DFQATT and CDR2 SNEGSKA (reference sequence). V lost 1 base, J lost 1 base, and 10 bases lay in between. CDR3 DNA: TGCAGTGCTAGAGTAGGAGGTCGCCAAGAGACCCAGTACTTC. Encoded protein: CSARVGGRQETQYF.

This clonotype turned up a few times. V and J are TRBV5-1 and TRBJ2-3; D may be TRBD2 (6 bases). Germline assignment: CDR1 SGHRS and CDR2 YFSETQ. The CDR3 is made up of 13 amino acids. The V end lost 4 bases, the J end lost 4 bases, and 10 bases lay between the germline ends. CDR3 sequence: CASSREMADTQYF. As DNA, the CDR3 is TGCGCCAGCAGCCGGGAGATGGCAGATACGCAGTATTTT. Looking up the rest from reference TRBV5-1 and TRBJ2-3 gives the full variable domain: KAGVTQTPRYLIKTRGQQVTLSCSPISGHRSVSWYQQTPGQGLQFLFEYFSETQRNKGNFPGRFSGRQFSNSRSEMNVSTLELGDSALYLCASSREMADTQYFGPGTRLTVL.

This clonotype was counted ten times or more. V gene TRBV29-1 combines with J gene TRBJ2-7; possibly TRBD1 for D (5 bases). The V gene lost 6 bases and the J gene lost 4 bases, with 13 bases spanning the gap. The germline gives CDR1 SQVTM, CDR2 ANQGSEA. The CDR3 contains 12 residues. The CDR3 is CSVSTDGYEQYV. CDR3 DNA sequence: TGCAGCGTCTCGACAGACGGGTACGAGCAGTACGTC.

This clonotype was seen a handful of times. The gene calls are TRBV12-3 or TRBV12-4 and TRBJ2-3; 9 bases align to TRBD2. The V segment lost 3 bases and the J segment 6 bases; nucleotides outside the gene matches: 16. CDR3 length: 18 amino acids. The CDR3 DNA reads as TGTGCCAGCAGTTTCGGGCTAGCGGGGACGCCCGTCCCCGATACGCAGTATTTT. Translated: CASSFGLAGTPVPDTQYF.